The rows below give T cell receptor beta chains drawn from one sample of a study of OX40 agonist ivuxolimab in advanced cancers. Measured with immunoSEQ multiplex PCR; TCRdb has only the in-frame clones, and not every one. The sample has 45,000 to 60,000 clones; roughly nine tenths are singletons. Material: CD4+ or CD8+ T cells sorted from blood, obtained in a trial of the OX40 agonist ivuxolimab. The receptors were gathered from an adult with an advanced solid tumor such as melanoma, head and neck, liver or kidney cancer. The CDR3 runs from the conserved cysteine through the conserved F or W. Each record gives: clone size, V gene, CDR3 protein. Expanded clones get a size class; other rows say once, few or many, or leave the size out.

- TRBV4-2 CASSQDGTVKNIQYF
- TRBV6-1 CASSQDRGREAFF
- TRBV5-6 CASSLRQELTGELFF
few TRBV7-9 CASSPPFRVGNEQFF
- TRBV6-1 CASRKGSGFQPQHF
few TRBV5-5 CASSPVSGGYGYTF
- TRBV5-1 CASSQQNTGELFF
- TRBV5-1 CASKGSGSTDTQYF
- TRBV5-1 CASSLRTGVGETQYF
- TRBV6-1 CASSESSGDYNEQFF
- TRBV6-1 CASSPGMNTEAFF
- TRBV19 CASSAILLAGDQETQYF
- TRBV9 CASSPRRRGTSTDTQYF
once TRBV13 CASSLQYSGNTIYF
few TRBV7-2 CASSLGTGGYGYTF
- TRBV28 CASSLRDLLYSNQPQHF
- TRBV9 CASSPSTGVYGYTF
- TRBV11-3 CASSLAGTRAYNEQFF
- TRBV5-1 CASSSGTSGSIGTDTQYF
once TRBV5-1 CASSWGDRGGDEQYF
once TRBV5-1 CASSLAGTNEQFF
- TRBV13 CASSLRDISTNEKLFF
- TRBV10-1 CASRPQLGTGELFF
- TRBV19 CASSIGGLRETQYF
- TRBV5-5 CASSSGLVYEQYF
- TRBV19 CASSLIGGLDTQYF
- TRBV5-6 CASSELGEYNSPLHF
- TRBV9 CASSVEGTQYF
- TRBV19 CASATRRIGDQPQHF
- TRBV5-1 CASSLGPGSGIGETQYF
- TRBV5-1 CASSLNPGYSNQPQHF
- TRBV5-1 CASSFFGGTNEQYF
- TRBV7-3 CASSLVGGASGRASRETQYF
- TRBV7-2 CASSPRSGQGAYGYTF
few TRBV28 CASSYLYEGAFF
- TRBV13 CASSGRTGRHTEAFF
- TRBV5-4 CASSLYGLAGGKGYF
- TRBV5-1 CASSLGSVRDGSSYEQYF
- TRBV10-2 CASSARWDAPQYF
- TRBV19 CASSTTFYGYTF
once TRBV11-2 CASSPGQPGVSLLYF
- TRBV5-1 CASSVTGPTDTQYF
- TRBV27 CASSLRFNQPQHF
- TRBV5-6 CASSQGFYEQYF
- TRBV7-2 CASSLVRGSEAFF
- TRBV2 CASRTSGGPGETQYF
- TRBV4-1 CASSPRDSRNTEAFF
- TRBV5-1 CASSFRTVGSYNEQFF
- TRBV7-2 CASSIQAYVSYTF
- TRBV11-2 CASSLDRTAIYSYNEQFF
- TRBV4-1 CASSQRHGTVNYGYTF
- TRBV5-4 CASSGRGLDTGELFF
- TRBV2 CASSRGGGEKLFF
- TRBV7-9 CASSPPSGSYEQYF
once TRBV18 CASSPEGQGVRRTDTQYF
few TRBV4-1 CASSQDKLGVGNQPQHF
- TRBV5-1 CASSFDGENTEAFF
- TRBV5-4 CASSLDGGHDYGYTF
- TRBV6-5 CASSYVGAGTYEQYF